A single T cell receptor beta chain is shown here with its context. This sample is drawn from a study of T cell changes during pregnancy in multiple sclerosis. Libraries were prepared by immunoSEQ multiplex PCR; TCRdb keeps only in-frame clonotypes and omits some of them. Found here are some 71,000 clones, under 95% of them singletons; the top ten hold about 1.5%. V lost 5 bases to trimming and J lost 11 bases; unmatched junction nucleotides: 5. The CDR3 has 11 residues. Germline V gene data show CDR1 as GTSNPN and CDR2 as SVGIG (reference sequence). The sequencing here drew on peripheral blood, taken after pregnancy. The chain employs TRBV30 and TRBJ2-3; 9 nucleotides match TRBD2. This TCR was recovered from a female donor with multiple sclerosis, enrolled in a pregnancy study. CDR3 nucleotide sequence: TGTGCCTGGGGTAGCGGGAGCGTGCAGTATTTT. Protein product: CAWGSGSVQYF.